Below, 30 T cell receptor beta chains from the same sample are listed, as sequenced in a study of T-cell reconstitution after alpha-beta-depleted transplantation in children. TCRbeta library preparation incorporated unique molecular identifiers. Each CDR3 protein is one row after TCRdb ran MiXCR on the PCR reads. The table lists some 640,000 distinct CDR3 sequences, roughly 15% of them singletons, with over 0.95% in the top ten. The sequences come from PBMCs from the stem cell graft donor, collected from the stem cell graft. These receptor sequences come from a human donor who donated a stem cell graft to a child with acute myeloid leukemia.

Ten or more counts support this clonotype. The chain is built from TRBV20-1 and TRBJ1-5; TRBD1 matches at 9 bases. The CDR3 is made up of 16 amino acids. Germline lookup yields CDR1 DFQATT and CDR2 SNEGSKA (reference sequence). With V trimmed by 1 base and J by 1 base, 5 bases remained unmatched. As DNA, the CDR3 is TGCAGTGCTAGAGGTCGAGGACAGGGGAGCAATCAGCCCCAGCATTTT. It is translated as CSARGRGQGSNQPQHF.

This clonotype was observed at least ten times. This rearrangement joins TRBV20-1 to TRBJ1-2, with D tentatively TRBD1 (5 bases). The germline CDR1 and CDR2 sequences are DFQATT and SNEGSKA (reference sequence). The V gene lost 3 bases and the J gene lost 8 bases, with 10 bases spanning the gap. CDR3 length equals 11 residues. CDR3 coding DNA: TGCAGTGCTAGTCCCGAGGGGGGCTACACCTTC. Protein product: CSASPEGGYTF.

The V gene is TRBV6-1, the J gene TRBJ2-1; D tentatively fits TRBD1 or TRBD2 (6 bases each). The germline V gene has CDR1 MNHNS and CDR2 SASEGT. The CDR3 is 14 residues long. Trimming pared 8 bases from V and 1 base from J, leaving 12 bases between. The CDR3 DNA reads TGTGCCAGCGGGGGGCGGGGTTCCTACAATGAGCAGTTCTTC. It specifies CASGGRGSYNEQFF.

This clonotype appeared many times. For the CDR3, the DNA is TGCAGTGCTAGTTCGGGACAGACCTATGGCTACACCTTC. As protein: CSASSGQTYGYTF. The chain joins TRBV20-1 to TRBJ1-2; 7 positions match TRBD1. The CDR3 sequence is 13 residues long. Germline V lookup: CDR1 DFQATT, CDR2 SNEGSKA (reference sequence). J gave up 4 bases and V 3 bases, and 5 bases lay outside the gene matches.

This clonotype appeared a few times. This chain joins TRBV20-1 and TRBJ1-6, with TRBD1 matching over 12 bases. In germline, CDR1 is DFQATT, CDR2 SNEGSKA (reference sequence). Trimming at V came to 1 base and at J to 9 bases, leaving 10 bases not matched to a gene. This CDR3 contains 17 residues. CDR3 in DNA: TGCAGTGCTAGAGGGCCCAATCCGGGACAGGGGGCTTCACCCCTCCACTTT. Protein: CSARGPNPGQGASPLHF.

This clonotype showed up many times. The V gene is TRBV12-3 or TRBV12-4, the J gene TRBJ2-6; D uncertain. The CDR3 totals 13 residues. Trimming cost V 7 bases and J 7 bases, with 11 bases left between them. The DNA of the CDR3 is TGTGCCAGCACGCAGGCCCCAGCCAACGTCCTGACTTTC. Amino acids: CASTQAPANVLTF.

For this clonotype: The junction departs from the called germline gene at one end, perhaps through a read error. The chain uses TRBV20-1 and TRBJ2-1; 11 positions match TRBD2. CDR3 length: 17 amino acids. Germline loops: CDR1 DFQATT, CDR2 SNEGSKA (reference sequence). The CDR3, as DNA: TGCAGTGCTAGACTAGCGGGGGGCCTCAGCTCCTACAATGAGCCGTTCTTC. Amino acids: CSARLAGGLSSYNEPFF.

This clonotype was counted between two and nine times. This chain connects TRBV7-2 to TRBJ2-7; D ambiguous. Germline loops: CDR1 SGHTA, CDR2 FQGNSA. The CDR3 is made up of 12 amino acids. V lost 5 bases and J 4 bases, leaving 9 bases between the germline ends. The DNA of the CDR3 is TGTGCCAGCAGCCAGAATCTGTACGAGCAGTACTTC. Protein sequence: CASSQNLYEQYF.

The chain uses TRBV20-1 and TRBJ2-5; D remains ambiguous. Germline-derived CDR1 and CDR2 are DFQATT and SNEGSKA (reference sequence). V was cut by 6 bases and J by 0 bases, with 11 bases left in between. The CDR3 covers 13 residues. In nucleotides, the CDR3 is TGCAGTGCAGAGTCGGTGGACCAAGAGACCCAGTACTTC. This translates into CSAESVDQETQYF.

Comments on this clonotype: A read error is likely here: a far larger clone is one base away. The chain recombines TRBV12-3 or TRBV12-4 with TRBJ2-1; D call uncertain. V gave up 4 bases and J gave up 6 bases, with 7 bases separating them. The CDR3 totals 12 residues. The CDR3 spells CASSSICNEQFF. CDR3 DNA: TGTGCCAGCAGTTCCATCTGCAATGAGCAGTTCTTC.

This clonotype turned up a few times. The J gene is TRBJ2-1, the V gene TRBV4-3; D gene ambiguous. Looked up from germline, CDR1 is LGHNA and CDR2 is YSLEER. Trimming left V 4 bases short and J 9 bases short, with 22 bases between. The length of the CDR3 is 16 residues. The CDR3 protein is CASSRIDRSLRGEQFF. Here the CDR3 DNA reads TGCGCCAGCAGCCGTATCGACCGAAGCTTACGTGGTGAGCAGTTCTTC.

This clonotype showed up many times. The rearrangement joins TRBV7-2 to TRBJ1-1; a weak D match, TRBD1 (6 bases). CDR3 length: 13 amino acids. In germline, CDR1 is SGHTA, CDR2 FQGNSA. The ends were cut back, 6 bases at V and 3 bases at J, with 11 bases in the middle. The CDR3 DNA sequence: TGTGCCAGCAGGTATCAGGGGTACACTGAAGCTTTCTTT. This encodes CASRYQGYTEAFF.

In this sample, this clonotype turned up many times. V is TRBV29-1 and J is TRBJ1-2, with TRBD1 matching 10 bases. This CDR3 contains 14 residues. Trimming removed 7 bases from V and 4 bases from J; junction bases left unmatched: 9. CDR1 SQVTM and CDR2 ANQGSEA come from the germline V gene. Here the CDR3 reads CSAYPTGGGYGYTF. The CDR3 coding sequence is TGCAGCGCATACCCGACAGGGGGCGGCTATGGCTACACCTTC.

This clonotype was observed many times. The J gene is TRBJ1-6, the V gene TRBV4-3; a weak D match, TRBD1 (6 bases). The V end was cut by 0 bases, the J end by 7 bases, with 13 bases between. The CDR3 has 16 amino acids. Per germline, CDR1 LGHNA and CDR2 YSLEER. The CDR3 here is CASSQESNRANSPLHF. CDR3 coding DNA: TGCGCCAGCAGCCAAGAGAGCAACAGGGCCAATTCACCCCTCCACTTT.

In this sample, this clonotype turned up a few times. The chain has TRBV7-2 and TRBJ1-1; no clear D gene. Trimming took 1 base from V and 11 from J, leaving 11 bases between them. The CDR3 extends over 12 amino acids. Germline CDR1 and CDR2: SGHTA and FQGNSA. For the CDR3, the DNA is TGTGCCAGCAGCTTAGATGTCGGAGTGGCTTTCTTT. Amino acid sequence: CASSLDVGVAFF.

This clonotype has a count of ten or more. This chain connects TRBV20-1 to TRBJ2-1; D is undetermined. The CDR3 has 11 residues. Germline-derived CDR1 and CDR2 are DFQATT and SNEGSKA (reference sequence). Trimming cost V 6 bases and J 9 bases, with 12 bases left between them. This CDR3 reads CSAVTATEQFF. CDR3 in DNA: TGCAGTGCAGTGACGGCGACTGAGCAGTTCTTC.

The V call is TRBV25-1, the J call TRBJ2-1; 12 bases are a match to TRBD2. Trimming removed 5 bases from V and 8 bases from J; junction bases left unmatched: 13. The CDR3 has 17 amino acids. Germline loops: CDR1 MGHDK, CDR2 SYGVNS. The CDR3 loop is CASSKGASGGAGDEQFF. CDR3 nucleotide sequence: TGTGCCAGCAGTAAAGGGGCTAGCGGGGGGGCCGGGGATGAGCAGTTCTTC.

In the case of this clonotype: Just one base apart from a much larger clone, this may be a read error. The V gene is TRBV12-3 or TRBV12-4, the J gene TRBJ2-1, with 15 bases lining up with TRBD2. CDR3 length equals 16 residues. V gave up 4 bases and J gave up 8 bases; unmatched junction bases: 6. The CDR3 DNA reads TGTGCCAGCAGTTCGGGACTAGCGGGGGGATACTATGAGCAGTTCTTC. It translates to CASSSGLAGGYYEQFF.

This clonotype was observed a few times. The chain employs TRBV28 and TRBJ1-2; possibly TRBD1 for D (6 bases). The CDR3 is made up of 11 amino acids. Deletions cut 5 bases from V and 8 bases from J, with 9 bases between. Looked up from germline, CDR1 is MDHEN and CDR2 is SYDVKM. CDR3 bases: TGTGCCAGCAGTCCCCAGGGGGGCTACACCTTC. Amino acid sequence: CASSPQGGYTF.

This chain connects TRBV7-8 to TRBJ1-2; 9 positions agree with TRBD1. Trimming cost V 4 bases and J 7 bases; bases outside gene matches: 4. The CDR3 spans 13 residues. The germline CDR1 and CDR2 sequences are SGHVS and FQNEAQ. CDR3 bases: TGTGCCAGCAGCTCGACAGGGGGTTCTGGCTACACCTTC. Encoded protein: CASSSTGGSGYTF.

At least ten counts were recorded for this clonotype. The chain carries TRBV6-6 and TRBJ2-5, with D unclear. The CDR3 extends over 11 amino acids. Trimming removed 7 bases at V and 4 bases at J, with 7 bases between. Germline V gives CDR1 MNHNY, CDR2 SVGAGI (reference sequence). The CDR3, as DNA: TGTGCCAGCACGATGGCAGAGACCCAGTACTTC. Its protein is CASTMAETQYF.

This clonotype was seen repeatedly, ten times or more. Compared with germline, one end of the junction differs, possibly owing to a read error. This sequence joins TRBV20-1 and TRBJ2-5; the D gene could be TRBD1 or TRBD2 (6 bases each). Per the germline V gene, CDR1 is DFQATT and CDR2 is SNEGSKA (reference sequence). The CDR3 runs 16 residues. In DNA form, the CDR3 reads TGCAGTGCTAGTACTCCAGGGGAGGAGGCCCAAAAGACCCAGTACTTC. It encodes CSASTPGEEAQKTQYF.

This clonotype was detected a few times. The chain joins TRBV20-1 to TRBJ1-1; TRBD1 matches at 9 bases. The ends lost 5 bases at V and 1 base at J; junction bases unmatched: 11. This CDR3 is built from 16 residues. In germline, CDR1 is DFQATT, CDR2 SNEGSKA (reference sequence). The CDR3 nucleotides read TGCAGTGCTCCCCACCCTACAGGGGGCGAGAACACTGAAGCTTTCTTT. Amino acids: CSAPHPTGGENTEAFF.

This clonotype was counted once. The chain's CDR3 is CASSFPATGETTDTQYF. CDR3 nucleotides: TGTGCCAGCAGCTTTCCCGCGACAGGGGAGACGACAGATACGCAGTATTTT. The rearrangement joins TRBV11-1 to TRBJ2-3; 8 nucleotides align to TRBD1. CDR1 and CDR2 (germline): SGHAT, FQDESV (reference sequence). The CDR3 has 17 residues. Trimming cost V 3 bases and J 3 bases; bases outside gene matches: 11.

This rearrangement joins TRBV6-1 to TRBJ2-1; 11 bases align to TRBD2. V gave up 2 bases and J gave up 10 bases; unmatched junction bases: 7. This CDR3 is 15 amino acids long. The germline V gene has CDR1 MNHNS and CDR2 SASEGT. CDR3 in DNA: TGTGCCAGCAGTGAAATAGCGGGGGGGCCGAGAGAGCAGTTCTTC. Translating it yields CASSEIAGGPREQFF.

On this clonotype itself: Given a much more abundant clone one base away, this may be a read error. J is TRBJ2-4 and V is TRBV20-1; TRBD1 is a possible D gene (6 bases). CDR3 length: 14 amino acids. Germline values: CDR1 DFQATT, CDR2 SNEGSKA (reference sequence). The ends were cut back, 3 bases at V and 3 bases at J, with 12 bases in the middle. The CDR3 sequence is CSASGGTGKNIQYF. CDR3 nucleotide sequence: TGCAGTGCTAGTGGGGGCACGGGCAAAAACATTCAGTACTTC.

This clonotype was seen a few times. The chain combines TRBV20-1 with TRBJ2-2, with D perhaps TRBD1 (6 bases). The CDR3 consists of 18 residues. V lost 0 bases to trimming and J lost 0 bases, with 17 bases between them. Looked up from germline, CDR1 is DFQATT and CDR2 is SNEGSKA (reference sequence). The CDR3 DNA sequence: TGCAGTGCTAGAGATGAGTTACGGACAGCATCGAACACCGGGGAGCTGTTTTTT. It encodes CSARDELRTASNTGELFF.

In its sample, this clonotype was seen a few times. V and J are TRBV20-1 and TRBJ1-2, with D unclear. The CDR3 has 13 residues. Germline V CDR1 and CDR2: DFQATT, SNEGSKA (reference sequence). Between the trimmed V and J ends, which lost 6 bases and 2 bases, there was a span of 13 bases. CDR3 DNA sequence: TGCAGTGCGGAGGGAAACAGCAACTATGGCTACACCTTC. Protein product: CSAEGNSNYGYTF.

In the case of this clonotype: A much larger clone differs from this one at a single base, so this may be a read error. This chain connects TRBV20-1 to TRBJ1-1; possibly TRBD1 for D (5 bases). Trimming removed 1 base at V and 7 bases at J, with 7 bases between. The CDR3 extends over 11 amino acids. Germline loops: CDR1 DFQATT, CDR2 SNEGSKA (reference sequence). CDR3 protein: CSARAGYEAFF. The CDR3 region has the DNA TGCAGTGCTAGAGCAGGGTATGAAGCTTTCTTT.

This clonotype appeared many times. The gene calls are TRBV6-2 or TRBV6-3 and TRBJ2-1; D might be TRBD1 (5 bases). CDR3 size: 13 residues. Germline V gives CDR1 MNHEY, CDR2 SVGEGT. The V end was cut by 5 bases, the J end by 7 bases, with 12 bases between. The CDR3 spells CASSDQGGNEQFF. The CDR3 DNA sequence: TGTGCCAGCAGTGATCAGGGTGGGAATGAGCAGTTCTTC.